This TCR beta chain was identified during a study of CD8+ T cells in alopecia areata (dated by TCRdb to the late 2010s). A note on the overall study: Treated patients were enrolled in an open-label pilot trial of oral tofacitinib at 5 to 10 mg twice daily for moderate-to-severe alopecia areata. Biopsies were taken from tofacitinib-treated patients at baseline and again at 4 and 24 weeks into treatment, and several of those patients also had a later scalp biopsy. Patients received tofacitinib for 6 to 18 months and were then followed off drug for 6 months to check for delayed response and recurrence. Amplification of TCRbeta CDR3 regions was done by immunoSEQ multiplex PCR using 35 Vbeta forward primers and 13 Jbeta reverse primers. Scalp clonality was compared across normal scalp (n=4), patchy alopecia areata scalp (n=8), and alopecia totalis/universalis scalp (n=8). RNA was extracted with the PAXgene miRNA kit for fixed scalp, the miRNeasy kit for PBMCs, and the RNeasy kit for mouse skin. Disease severity in treated patients was measured with the SALT score, which quantifies the percentage of affected scalp surface area. In both human patients and the C3H/HeJ mouse model, the study applied high-throughput TCRbeta sequencing to look at T cell clonal expansion in alopecia areata. Scalp tissue and sorted CD4+ and CD8+ peripheral blood T cells from patchy and totalis/universalis alopecia areata patients and from healthy controls were covered by human TCRbeta sequencing. General study outcomes and caveats: During tofacitinib treatment, many expanded lesional clones remained in scalp and blood, and this persistence may partly explain relapse after treatment is stopped. Tofacitinib significantly decreased scalp clonality and the number of expanded CD8+ clones among the top 100 scalp clones. Compared with mice, TCR sequences shared between patients were less clear, possibly partly because of HLA diversity across the patient population. The treated cohort was small, with a single nonresponder, so links between baseline CD8+ expansion and response need larger studies. Unlike mouse skin, where gammadelta T cells dominate, normal human skin contains resident alphabeta T cells that get sequenced too, which complicates analysis of the scalp TCR repertoire. Lesional scalp, especially in alopecia totalis/universalis, showed higher clonality and more expanded CD8+ clones than normal scalp, suggesting antigenic drive.

On this clone: The antigen this receptor binds is unknown. No much larger clone is present one base from it, and per-base qualities are unavailable.

This sample's treatment or condition label indicates: oral pan-JAK inhibitor, 5-10 mg twice daily. Lesional scalp punch biopsies and peripheral blood were obtained from alopecia areata patients. PBMCs were separated by density centrifugation and stained for CD3, CD4 and CD8, after which CD4+ and CD8+ T cells were sorted on a FACSAria. Library preparation used the immunoSEQ multiplex PCR assay. For TCR sequencing, RNA was extracted from every sample and reverse transcribed into cDNA to serve as template. First-strand cDNA was synthesized with SuperScript III using a 2:1 mix of oligo-dT and random hexamers. A synthetic immune receptor repertoire was used to gauge amplification bias, and whatever bias remained was removed computationally. The study's processing was this. Raw reads were preprocessed to remove errors, and CDR3 was defined by IMGT conventions from the conserved cysteine to phenylalanine. Clonality was computed by normalizing Shannon entropy by log2 of the number of productive unique TCRs and subtracting the result from 1. Whether scalp clones were CD4 or CD8 was inferred by matching scalp TCRbeta sequences against CD4 and CD8 repertoires sorted from blood. TCRdb's version of the immuneACCESS table is confined to in-frame rearrangements and falls short of the full clone set. An unresolved V gene accounts for under half of the shortfall where checked; the remainder is of unknown origin. The V and J calls and clone size come from that table; D and trimming were worked out from the DNA. For this sample there are about 200,000 clones; less than 45% appear just once. Clones ranked in the top ten supply 0.48% of the sample.

The CDR3, cysteine through phenylalanine, is 15 amino acids long. Just CDR3 DNA is preserved here, 45 bases in frame from base 1. CDR1 and CDR2 (MNHEY, SVGAGI) derive from the germline V gene. The germline ends are 13 bases apart after V is trimmed by 4 bases and J by 1 base. The input for sequencing was CD4+ T cells sorted from blood, taken at approximately week 34, from a patient treated with tofacitinib. The receptor was derived from a human donor with alopecia areata. The rearrangement combines TRBV6-5 with TRBJ1-1; the D gene cannot be resolved reliably. The DNA is TGTGCCAGCAGTTCCGGGGTTGTGGGGAACACTGAAGCTTTCTTT. Translation gives CASSSGVVGNTEAFF.